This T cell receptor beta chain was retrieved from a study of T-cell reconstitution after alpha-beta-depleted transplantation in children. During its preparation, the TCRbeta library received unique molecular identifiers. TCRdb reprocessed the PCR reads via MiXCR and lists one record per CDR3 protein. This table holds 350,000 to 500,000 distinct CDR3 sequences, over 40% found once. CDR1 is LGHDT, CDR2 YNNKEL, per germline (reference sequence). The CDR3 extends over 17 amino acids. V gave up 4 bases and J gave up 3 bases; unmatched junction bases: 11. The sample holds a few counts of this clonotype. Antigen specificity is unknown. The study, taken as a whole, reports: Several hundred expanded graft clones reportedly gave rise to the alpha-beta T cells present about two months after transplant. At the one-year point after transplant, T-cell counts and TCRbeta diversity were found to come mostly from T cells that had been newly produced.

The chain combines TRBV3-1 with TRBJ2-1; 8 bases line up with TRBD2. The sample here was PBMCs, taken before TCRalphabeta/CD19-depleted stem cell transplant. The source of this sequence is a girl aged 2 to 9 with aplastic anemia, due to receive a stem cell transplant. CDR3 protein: CASSRRRLAGSYNEQFF. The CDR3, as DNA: TGTGCCAGCAGCCGCCGCCGGCTAGCGGGCAGCTACAATGAGCAGTTCTTC.